This T cell receptor (beta chain) was identified in a study of regulatory T cells in long-lasting Graves disease (dated by TCRdb to about 2021). Regarding the complete study: In the newly diagnosed Graves' disease group, patients had been taking antithyroid drugs for less than 3 months. Peripheral blood TCR sequencing and RNA sequencing compared persistent Graves' disease patients with newly diagnosed Graves' disease patients. The study was registered as a clinical trial and conducted in China. A total of roughly 35 samples underwent TCR sequencing: about 13 from persistent and roughly 20 from newly diagnosed Graves' disease patients.

This clonotype was counted many times. No cognate antigen has been identified for it. No clone much larger than this one lies a single base away; base qualities are absent. What the authors observed across the whole study: Sequencing and analysis were restricted to the TCR beta chain. As a limitation, the authors acknowledged that the small sample size may reduce accuracy. Preferential use of TRBV28, TRBJ1-2 and TRBJ2-5 was observed in persistent disease, whereas TRBV20-1 and TRBJ2-1 were favored in newly diagnosed disease. Compared with newly diagnosed patients, persistent Graves' disease patients had lower TCR Shannon entropy and fewer highly expanded clones, which suggests clonal expansion. A larger number of public clonotypes was shared among persistent patients (about 2,700) than among newly diagnosed patients (around 970). Because the primary lesion, thyroid tissue, could not be accessed, the study looked at peripheral blood alone.

The CDR3 covers 14 residues, taking in both the cysteine and the phenylalanine. Only CDR3 DNA is held: 42 bases, read in frame from base 1. V is shortened by 2 bases, J by 6 bases, and the region joining them spans 12 bases. Per the germline V gene, SGHTA is the CDR1 and FQGNSA is the CDR2. Library preparation used multiplex PCR. The instrument given in TCRdb is Illumina HiSeq 4000. TCR beta libraries were built with iRepertoire HTBI primers and Arm-PCR amplification of CDR3 regions. PCR products were gel purified before sequencing. Per the source publication's procedure: Gene usage analysis of CDR3 amino acid clonotypes relied on the roughly 60 TRBV and 14 TRBJ segments identified across samples. Filtered high-quality paired reads were merged into contigs using COPE and FqMerger. BLAST was used to align contigs to the IMGT TRBV, TRBD and TRBJ reference genes, and CDR3 was defined following IMGT. Any clonotype with a frequency above 0.1% was classified as a highly expanded clone. Shannon entropy was used to measure repertoire diversity, and the Gini coefficient was used to measure V-J evenness. Public clonotypes were defined as clonotypes shared by more than one individual. The public reads were run again by TCRdb, first through fastp at Q25 and then through MiXCR, and only productive beta chains were kept. When rows share a CDR3 protein, they turn into one entry using the most common DNA and genes. The authors' filters were not applied to this entry. The sample table holds hundreds of thousands of distinct CDR3 sequences, of which about 14% were seen once. About 24% of the sample rests with the top ten.

Reading the label with the study, this specimen's time point is: newly diagnosed GD, antithyroid drugs for less than 3 months. RNA was extracted from PBMCs in TRIzol for both TCR sequencing and RNA sequencing. The diagnosis of Graves' disease followed American Thyroid Association guidelines. Recruitment of patients was carried out at an endocrinology department in Xi'an, China. From each patient, 7.5 to 9.5 milliliters of peripheral blood was collected into an EDTA anticoagulant tube. Ficoll Paque Plus density gradient separation was used to isolate PBMCs, and no further T cell sorting was performed. RNA quality was checked with an Agilent 2100 Bioanalyzer and agarose gel, and concentration with a NanoDrop 2000.

Source: peripheral blood mononuclear cells (PBMCs), taken at new diagnosis, from a patient treated with antithyroid drugs. This sequence uses TRBV7-2 and TRBJ2-3, with a weak D call of TRBD2 (6 bases match). The clonotype comes from a female donor with Graves disease. The DNA reads TGTGCCAGCAGCTTAATCGGGAGATGGGATACGCAGTATTTT. The resulting protein is CASSLIGRWDTQYF. The entire variable domain, with the stretches around the CDR3 drawn from the reference TRBV7-2 and TRBJ2-3 proteins, is GAGVSQSPSNKVTEKGKDVELRCDPISGHTALYWYRQSLGQGLEFLIYFQGNSAPDKSGLPSDRFSAERTGGSVSTLTIQRTQQEDSAVYLCASSLIGRWDTQYFGPGTRLTVL.